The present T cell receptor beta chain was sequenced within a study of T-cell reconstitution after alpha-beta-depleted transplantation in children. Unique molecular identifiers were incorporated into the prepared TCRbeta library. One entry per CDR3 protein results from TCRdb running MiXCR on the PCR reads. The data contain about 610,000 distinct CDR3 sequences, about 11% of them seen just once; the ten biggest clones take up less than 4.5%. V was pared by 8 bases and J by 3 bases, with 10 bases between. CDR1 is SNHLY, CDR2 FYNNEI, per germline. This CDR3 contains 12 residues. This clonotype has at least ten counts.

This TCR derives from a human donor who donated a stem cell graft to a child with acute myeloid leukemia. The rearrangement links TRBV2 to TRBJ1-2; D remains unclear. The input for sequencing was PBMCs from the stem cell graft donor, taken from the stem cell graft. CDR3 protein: CASRNEDYGYTF. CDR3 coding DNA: TGTGCCAGCCGAAACGAGGACTATGGCTACACCTTC.